These T cell receptor beta chains were read from a single sample in a study of blood T cell repertoires in COVID-19. Sequenced by immunoSEQ multiplex PCR; TCRdb stores in-frame clones only, minus some. Of 200,000 or so clones listed, over 75% are singletons. Sequenced material: PBMCs or T cells enriched from blood (not recorded which). The receptors shown here come from a man aged 25-45 years in a cohort exposed to, infected with or recovered from COVID-19 (not recorded which). The CDR3 runs from the conserved cysteine through the conserved F or W. Each record gives: J gene, CDR3 length, D gene, V gene, clone size, CDR3 protein, CDR3 DNA. A D gene is named only where the DNA matches it firmly. Clone sizes are given selectively: once, few, many, or a class where the clone is expanded.

TRBJ2-7 15 . TRBV5-6 . CASSLPGGHSYEQYF TGTGCCAGCAGCTTGCCCGGCGGACACTCCTACGAGCAGTACTTC
TRBJ2-3 16 TRBD2 TRBV5-1 . CASSLDTGYLAGGQYF TGCGCCAGCAGCTTGGATACAGGTTACCTGGCGGGAGGTCAGTATTTT
TRBJ2-1 16 . TRBV19 . CASSARGAASYNEQFF TGTGCCAGTAGTGCCCGGGGGGCGGCCTCCTACAATGAGCAGTTCTTC
TRBJ2-7 14 TRBD2 TRBV28 once CATRQREGVYEQYF TGTGCCACCAGACAACGGGAGGGGGTCTACGAGCAGTACTTC
TRBJ2-7 14 TRBD2 TRBV28 once CARRRLAGTYEQYF TGTGCCCGACGGAGACTAGCGGGGACCTACGAGCAGTACTTC
TRBJ1-1 13 TRBD1 TRBV7-9 . CATHLTRGIAAFF TGTGCCACCCATCTAACCAGGGGGATTGCGGCTTTCTTT
TRBJ2-7 13 TRBD2 TRBV4-3 . CASSQGGGYEQYF TGCGCCAGCAGCCAAGGGGGAGGGTACGAGCAGTACTTC
TRBJ2-5 14 . TRBV7-9 . CASRRIAEPGTQYF TGTGCCAGCAGGCGTATAGCGGAGCCGGGGACCCAGTACTTC
TRBJ2-2 16 . TRBV28 . CASSFPSGGDTGELFF TGTGCCAGCAGTTTCCCCTCTGGAGGGGACACCGGGGAGCTGTTTTTT
TRBJ1-2 12 . TRBV28 . CASSGGHLGYTF TGTGCCAGCAGTGGGGGACATCTGGGCTACACCTTC
TRBJ2-1 13 . TRBV7-9 . CASSLRGDNEQFF TGTGCCAGCAGCTTGAGAGGTGACAATGAGCAGTTCTTC
TRBJ1-1 15 . TRBV9 once CASSVVGGSGTEAFF TGTGCCAGCAGCGTAGTCGGGGGTAGCGGCACTGAAGCTTTCTTT
TRBJ1-1 13 . TRBV7-3 . CASSLYRGTEAFF TGTGCCAGCAGCTTATATCGGGGAACTGAAGCTTTCTTT
TRBJ1-5 16 TRBD1 TRBV28 . CASSPNTGGGNQPQHF TGTGCCAGCAGTCCTAATACAGGGGGCGGCAATCAGCCCCAGCATTTT
TRBJ1-5 14 TRBD1 TRBV6-6 once CASSTGGGNQPQHF TGTGCCAGCAGTACAGGGGGAGGCAATCAGCCCCAGCATTTT
TRBJ2-7 16 TRBD2 TRBV6-5 . CASSYRTGLGEREQYF TGTGCCAGCAGTTACCGGACGGGACTAGGGGAGCGCGAGCAGTACTTC
TRBJ1-1 15 . TRBV27 once CASSFRGTLNTEAFF TGTGCCAGCAGTTTTAGGGGGACCTTAAACACTGAAGCTTTCTTT
TRBJ2-4 14 . TRBV28 . CASSPTGAKNIQYF TGTGCCAGCAGTCCGACGGGAGCCAAAAACATTCAGTACTTC
TRBJ2-3 23 TRBD2 TRBV7-8 . CASSPQGAFGGIAGMASTDTQYF TGTGCCAGCAGCCCTCAAGGGGCCTTCGGGGGGATAGCGGGAATGGCTAGCACAGATACGCAGTATTTT
TRBJ1-1 16 . TRBV19 . CASSIGPIATNTEAFF TGTGCCAGTAGTATCGGTCCGATCGCAACGAACACTGAAGCTTTCTTT
TRBJ2-7 17 TRBD2 TRBV28 . CASSLRGMLAGAGEQYF TGTGCCAGCAGTTTACGGGGGATGCTAGCGGGAGCGGGGGAGCAGTACTTC
TRBJ2-7 15 . TRBV19 . CASSVLPGTPTEQYF TGTGCCAGTAGCGTATTACCCGGGACACCAACCGAGCAGTACTTC
TRBJ1-1 12 TRBD1 TRBV10-3 few CAISVQGEEAFF TGTGCCATCAGTGTGCAGGGGGAAGAAGCTTTCTTT
TRBJ2-5 15 TRBD2 TRBV7-7 . CASSSGLAGPETQYF TGTGCTAGCAGCTCGGGACTAGCGGGACCAGAGACCCAGTACTTC
TRBJ2-7 14 . TRBV19 . CASSNRAAGYEQYF TGTGCCAGTAGTAACCGGGCAGCAGGGTACGAGCAGTACTTC
TRBJ1-3 17 TRBD1 TRBV28 . CASSHTLGTGIGNTIYF TGTGCCAGCAGTCACACCCTGGGGACAGGGATTGGAAACACCATATATTTT